The sequence of this T cell receptor (beta chain) was determined in a study of STAT5B mutations in CD4+ large granular lymphocyte leukemia. Losses at the gene ends were 1 base for V and 6 bases for J; bases not matched to a gene: 5. The CDR3 length is 15 residues. The germline V gene has CDR1 SGHRS and CDR2 YFSETQ. Produced via immunoSEQ multiplex PCR; TCRdb's table is partial and in-frame only. The sample includes 38,000 or so clones, almost 85% seen only once; the top ten take 1% to 1.5%. The sequence derives from a human donor in good health. The sequenced sample consisted of CD4+ T cells from blood buffy coats. The rearrangement links TRBV5-1 to TRBJ2-2; 8 bases agree with TRBD1. The CDR3 DNA sequence: TGCGCCAGCAGCTTGTCCCAGGGGGCTGCCGGGGAGCTGTTTTTT. Translation: CASSLSQGAAGELFF.